Listed below are T cell receptor beta chains from one sample, sequenced in a study of cytomegalovirus exposure and HLA in healthy donors. Clones were sequenced by immunoSEQ multiplex PCR, and TCRdb holds only the in-frame ones, with some missing. This table holds approximately 190,000 clones, roughly 80% found once. Material: PBMCs. The receptors here all came from a woman aged 30 to 39 in good health and CMV-seropositive. The conserved cysteine and the conserved F or W are not part of the CDR3 here. Fields, in order: V gene, D gene, J gene, CDR3 protein. D genes are given only for firm matches.

V: TRBV18; D: .; J: TRBJ1-1; CDR3: ASSPPSRVLTEAF
V: TRBV5-1; D: .; J: TRBJ2-3; CDR3: ASSPVGQAFSGHTDTQY
V: TRBV5-4; D: TRBD1; J: TRBJ1-6; CDR3: ASSLGDRAESPLH
V: TRBV5-6; D: .; J: TRBJ2-7; CDR3: ASSSGRWPTSSYEQY
V: TRBV7-9; D: TRBD1; J: TRBJ1-4; CDR3: ASSFGQATNEKLF
V: TRBV6-5; D: TRBD1; J: TRBJ1-1; CDR3: ASSYSGQGDTEAF
V: TRBV5-1; D: TRBD1; J: TRBJ1-6; CDR3: ASSLEATGTSPLH
V: TRBV7-2; D: .; J: TRBJ1-5; CDR3: ASSLDNGNQPQH
V: TRBV9; D: .; J: TRBJ2-5; CDR3: ASSVGGGETQY
V: TRBV28; D: TRBD1; J: TRBJ2-2; CDR3: ASSEGQGNGELF
V: TRBV9; D: .; J: TRBJ2-1; CDR3: ASSVAREGGNEQF
V: TRBV7-8; D: TRBD1; J: TRBJ2-3; CDR3: ASSLDYSTGATHTDTQY
V: TRBV19; D: .; J: TRBJ2-7; CDR3: ASRGTFSSYEQY
V: TRBV4-3; D: .; J: TRBJ2-4; CDR3: ASSLTAGDGMENIQY
V: TRBV5-1; D: .; J: TRBJ1-1; CDR3: ASSPAGEGAF
V: TRBV4-3; D: .; J: TRBJ1-4; CDR3: ASSRGSATNEKLF
V: TRBV5-6; D: .; J: TRBJ1-3; CDR3: ASSPVQGTIY
V: TRBV5-4; D: TRBD2; J: TRBJ2-5; CDR3: ASSLPSGETQY
V: TRBV19; D: TRBD1; J: TRBJ1-5; CDR3: ASSGQGSQPQH
V: TRBV5-1; D: .; J: TRBJ2-3; CDR3: ASSPLPPGGEDTQY
V: TRBV7-9; D: .; J: TRBJ2-3; CDR3: ASSWRGGAGGTDTQY
V: TRBV28; D: .; J: TRBJ1-3; CDR3: ASSPFGSGNTIY
V: TRBV7-2; D: TRBD1; J: TRBJ2-7; CDR3: ASSSGTGWDEQY
V: TRBV6-6; D: .; J: TRBJ2-7; CDR3: ASSYSGGSYEQY
V: TRBV9; D: TRBD2; J: TRBJ2-7; CDR3: ASSVGTSDIYEQY
V: TRBV10-3; D: TRBD2; J: TRBJ2-1; CDR3: AIRGGFGQDNEQF
V: TRBV28; D: .; J: TRBJ1-2; CDR3: ASRSPVYYGYT
V: TRBV5-5; D: TRBD2; J: TRBJ2-2; CDR3: ASSLEAGGGYTGELF
V: TRBV28; D: TRBD2; J: TRBJ2-7; CDR3: ASRQKVLAGGYEQY
V: TRBV27; D: .; J: TRBJ2-3; CDR3: ASSLSPSFYTQY
V: TRBV5-4; D: TRBD1; J: TRBJ1-6; CDR3: ASSLEGASSPLH
V: TRBV13; D: .; J: TRBJ2-7; CDR3: ASSLGRKGPYEQY